Shown below are 8 T cell receptor beta chains from a single sample sequenced in a study of shared clonotypes between healthy human individuals. Assay: immunoSEQ multiplex PCR; the TCRdb copy retains only in-frame clones and omits some. The sample contains some 1,100,000 clones, 78% of which appear only once. The sample comprised memory CD4+ T cells from PBMCs. Subset of the sample: CD45RA-negative fraction. These receptors were collected from a man between 18 and 35 years old in good health. Some clones in this sample may be carry-over from other donors' samples.

This clone has just a few counts. Within the sample, other DNA sequences also encode this same CDR3. The chain has TRBV6-6 and TRBJ2-7; TRBD2 matches at 7 bases. This CDR3 has 13 amino acids. V was pared by 5 bases and J by 6 bases, with 7 bases of the junction left unmatched. Per germline, CDR1 MNHNY and CDR2 SVGAGI (reference sequence). The CDR3 DNA reads as TGTGCCAGCAGTCCCGGACTAGTCTCCGAGCAGTACTTC. Protein product: CASSPGLVSEQYF.

Of note for this clone: A much larger clone differs by one base, so this may be a read error. Other DNA sequences within the sample encode an identical CDR3. J is TRBJ2-1 and V is TRBV7-2; D remains unclear. CDR1 is SGHTA and CDR2 is FQGNSA in the germline V gene. The CDR3 length is 11 residues. Trimming removed 5 bases from V and 3 bases from J, with 2 bases in between. The CDR3 spells CASSDYNEQFF. The CDR3 bases are TGTGCCAGCAGCGACTACAATGAGCAGTTCTTC.

This clone came up many times. Other DNA sequences in this sample translate to the same CDR3. This chain connects TRBV30 to TRBJ2-2, with 13 bases lining up with TRBD2. V trimming: 3 bases; J trimming: 4 bases; junction bases outside the gene matches: 2. The CDR3 runs to 15 residues. Germline CDR1 reads GTSNPN; CDR2 reads SVGIG (reference sequence). The CDR3 DNA follows: TGTGCCTGGAGGAGACTAGCGGGAGGCACCGGGGAGCTGTTTTTT. Translation: CAWRRLAGGTGELFF. Using reference TRBV30 and TRBJ2-2 for the parts outside the CDR3, the full variable domain is SQTIHQWPATLVQPVGSPLSLECTVEGTSNPNLYWYRQAAGRGLQLLFYSVGIGQISSEVPQNLSASRPQDRQFILSSKKLLLSDSGFYLCAWRRLAGGTGELFFGEGSRLTVL.

The V and J genes are TRBV9 and TRBJ2-3, with D possibly matching TRBD1 (5 bases). CDR3 length equals 12 residues. Trimming left V 4 bases short and J 4 bases short, with 7 bases between. Germline values: CDR1 SGDLS, CDR2 YYNGEE. The CDR3 reads CASSPGPDTQYF. The CDR3 bases are TGTGCCAGCAGCCCAGGGCCAGATACGCAGTATTTT.

The genes are TRBV6-6 and TRBJ2-2; maybe TRBD1 (6 bases). V lost 4 bases and J lost 4, with 13 bases in between. The CDR3 has 15 residues. CDR1 and CDR2 from the germline V gene are MNHNY and SVGAGI (reference sequence). CDR3 in DNA: TGTGCCAGCAGTTCGCGGACAGCGAGCACCGGGGAGCTGTTTTTT. It is translated as CASSSRTASTGELFF.

The V and J genes are TRBV5-1 and TRBJ2-1; TRBD2 matches at 9 bases. The germline V gene has CDR1 SGHRS and CDR2 YFSETQ. The ends lost 4 bases at V and 8 bases at J; junction bases unmatched: 10. This CDR3 spans 15 amino acids. DNA of the CDR3: TGCGCCAGCAGCCCCCTAGGGCGGGGGGGCGATGAGCAGTTCTTC. Protein product: CASSPLGRGGDEQFF.

The rearrangement joins TRBV11-2 to TRBJ2-2; TRBD1 agrees at 7 bases. V was clipped by 6 bases and J by 2 bases; unmatched bases: 9. The CDR3 contains 16 residues. CDR1 and CDR2 from the germline V gene are SGHAT and FQNNGV. The CDR3 is CASRIPGTANTGELFF. DNA of the CDR3: TGTGCCAGCAGGATTCCCGGGACAGCAAACACCGGGGAGCTGTTTTTT.

This clone was seen a handful of times. V is TRBV27 and J is TRBJ2-3, with TRBD2 matching over 7 bases. This CDR3 has 12 amino acids. V was clipped by 5 bases and J by 6 bases; unmatched bases: 2. Germline CDR1 and CDR2: MNHEY and SMNVEV (reference sequence). In DNA form, the CDR3 reads TGTGCCAGCAGTCCCGGGAGGGATACGCAGTATTTT. Protein product: CASSPGRDTQYF.